Listed here are 18 T cell receptor beta chains from one sample, sequenced in a study of cytotoxic CD8 clonotypes in ibrutinib-treated CLL. The data were produced by immunoSEQ multiplex PCR, yet TCRdb's version contains in-frame clones alone and is incomplete. There are about 69,000 clones in the sample; more than 70% occur only once, and roughly 8% lies in the top ten. The source was PBMCs, collected at disease progression, from a patient treated with ibrutinib. Receptors were obtained from a human donor with chronic lymphocytic leukemia.

This clone was found a few times. A junction boundary mismatches the germline segment, possibly from a read error. The chain has TRBV6-1 and TRBJ2-7; 11 bases line up with TRBD2. CDR1 and CDR2 from the germline V gene are MNHNS and SASEGT. This CDR3 comprises 16 residues. The DNA for the CDR3 is TGTGCCAGCAGTAAAGCCGGGACTAGCGGAGCCTACGAGCAGTACTTC. As protein: CASSKAGTSGAYEQYF.

V is TRBV19 and J is TRBJ1-2; a possible D gene is TRBD1 (5 bases). The V end was cut by 6 bases, the J end by 4 bases, with 21 bases between. This CDR3 is 16 amino acids long. Germline V CDR1 and CDR2: LNHDA, SQIVND (reference sequence). In nucleotides, the CDR3 is TGTGCCAGTAGCCAAGTGGGCGGCCGGGGACCCTATGGCTACACCTTC. This codes for CASSQVGGRGPYGYTF.

The chain carries TRBV4-1 and TRBJ2-7, with TRBD1 as a possible D gene (6 bases). This CDR3 is 14 amino acids long. From germline, CDR1 is MGHRA and CDR2 YSYEKL. V lost 1 base, J lost 3 bases, and 10 bases lay in between. CDR3 nucleotides: TGCGCCAGCAGCCAAGCGAACAGGGACTACGAGCAGTACTTC. Translating it yields CASSQANRDYEQYF.

The rearrangement links TRBV4-1 to TRBJ2-7, with D possibly TRBD1 on 5 matching bases. Trimming took 1 base from V and 12 from J, leaving 16 bases between them. Per germline, CDR1 MGHRA and CDR2 YSYEKL. This CDR3 region has 13 residues. The CDR3, as DNA: TGCGCCAGCAGCCAAGCCGATGACAGACTTATGTACTTC. Its protein product is CASSQADDRLMYF.

The gene calls are TRBV5-4 and TRBJ1-1; D might be TRBD1 (5 bases). The CDR3 covers 16 residues. Germline CDR1 is SGHNT and CDR2 is YYREEE (reference sequence). Trimming pared 4 bases from V and 0 bases from J, leaving 16 bases between. The CDR3 DNA follows: TGTGCCAGCAGCCCCCCCCGGACACTCATGAACACTGAAGCTTTCTTT. It is translated as CASSPPRTLMNTEAFF.

This clone turned up a few times. The rearrangement joins TRBV5-1 to TRBJ1-1; a weak D match, TRBD1 (5 bases). The V end lost 0 bases, the J end lost 4 bases, and 13 bases lay between the germline ends. The CDR3 contains 15 residues. Germline values: CDR1 SGHRS, CDR2 YFSETQ. The CDR3 loop reads CASSLDSGTGTEAFF. The CDR3 DNA reads as TGCGCCAGCAGCTTGGATTCGGGGACGGGCACTGAAGCTTTCTTT.

The chain recombines TRBV19 with TRBJ2-2; 8 bases match TRBD1. Germline CDR1 reads LNHDA; CDR2 reads SQIVND (reference sequence). The CDR3 contains 14 residues. V dropped 5 bases and J dropped 5; count of bases not matched to a gene: 4. The CDR3 DNA reads as TGTGCCAGTAGTGTACAGGGGGGTACCGGGGAGCTGTTTTTT. It codes for CASSVQGGTGELFF.

The chain is built from TRBV4-1 and TRBJ2-3, with TRBD1 identical over 8 bases. This CDR3 spans 15 amino acids. With 1 base clipped from V and 4 bases from J, the junction kept 4 bases outside the gene matches. Germline V lookup: CDR1 MGHRA, CDR2 YSYEKL. This CDR3 reads CASSQVLTGADTQYF. The DNA of the CDR3 is TGCGCCAGCAGCCAAGTTCTGACAGGGGCAGATACGCAGTATTTT.

The chain is built from TRBV10-1 and TRBJ2-3; TRBD2 is a possible D gene (6 bases). Germline loops: CDR1 WNHNN, CDR2 SYGVQD (reference sequence). The V gene lost 7 bases and the J gene lost 0 bases, with 11 bases spanning the gap. The length of the CDR3 is 14 residues. The CDR3 nucleotides are TGCGCCAGCACGGGGGATACTAGCACAGATACGCAGTATTTT. This gives the protein CASTGDTSTDTQYF.

This chain connects TRBV18 to TRBJ1-2; 7 bases map to TRBD1. This CDR3 region has 14 residues. CDR1 and CDR2 from the germline V gene are KGHSH and LQKENI. V lost 4 bases, J lost 1 base, and 3 bases stayed unmatched. CDR3 DNA sequence: TGTGCCAGCTCACGTCGGGACAGTAACTATGGCTACACCTTC. Its translation: CASSRRDSNYGYTF.

The chain is built from TRBV10-3 and TRBJ2-7; 8 nucleotides line up with TRBD2. The CDR3 extends over 14 amino acids. Unmatched junction bases numbered 5, after V lost 5 bases and J lost 2 bases. The germline gives CDR1 ENHRY, CDR2 SYGVKD. The CDR3 coding sequence is TGTGCCATCAGTCGAAGCGGGAGCACCTACGAGCAGTACTTC. This gives the protein CAISRSGSTYEQYF.

V is TRBV5-4 and J is TRBJ2-3; 8 positions match TRBD2. J was trimmed by 0 bases and V by 4 bases; bases with no gene match: 7. The CDR3 has 16 amino acids. Germline CDR1 is SGHNT and CDR2 is YYREEE (reference sequence). CDR3 residues: CASSRGGRGSTDTQYF. In DNA form, the CDR3 reads TGTGCCAGCAGCCGGGGGGGGAGGGGAAGCACAGATACGCAGTATTTT.

The V gene is TRBV5-4, the J gene TRBJ2-7; TRBD2 aligns across 12 bases. V lost 0 bases, J lost 1 base, and 2 bases stayed unmatched. This CDR3 is built from 16 residues. In germline, CDR1 is SGHNT, CDR2 YYREEE (reference sequence). The CDR3 DNA is TGTGCCAGCAGCTTGGGAGGACTAGCGGGGTCCTACGAGCAGTACTTC. Translated: CASSLGGLAGSYEQYF.

The chain combines TRBV4-1 with TRBJ1-3, with 8 bases fitting TRBD1. Per the germline V gene, CDR1 is MGHRA and CDR2 is YSYEKL. The CDR3 has 16 amino acids. Unmatched junction bases numbered 12, after V lost 2 bases and J lost 9 bases. The CDR3 protein is CASSQRQGAMKRTIYF. CDR3 nucleotides: TGCGCCAGCAGCCAACGGCAGGGGGCGATGAAACGCACCATATATTTT.

The rearrangement links TRBV15 to TRBJ1-5; 7 bases map to TRBD1. Germline-derived CDR1 and CDR2 are LNHNV and YYDKDF (reference sequence). This CDR3 comprises 14 residues. The J segment lost 7 bases and the V segment lost 5 bases, leaving 8 bases of the junction unmatched. The DNA of the CDR3 is TGTGCCACCAGCCTACAGGGGTGGCGGCAGCCCCAGCATTTT. Its protein product is CATSLQGWRQPQHF.

The J gene is TRBJ2-1, the V gene TRBV19; 12 nucleotides align to TRBD1. Germline CDR1 LNHDA, CDR2 SQIVND (reference sequence). The CDR3 totals 17 residues. With V trimmed by 0 bases and J by 8 bases, 8 bases remained unmatched. CDR3 bases: TGTGCCAGTAGTATAGACCAAGCTGGGACAGGGGGCGATGAGCAGTTCTTC. Translated, it gives CASSIDQAGTGGDEQFF.

The V gene is TRBV29-1, the J gene TRBJ2-7; D is unclear. V was shortened by 5 bases and J by 2 bases, with 7 bases between the two germline ends. Germline assignment: CDR1 SQVTM and CDR2 ANQGSEA. The CDR3 contains 11 residues. The CDR3 nucleotides read TGCAGCGTTCGAAAGGCCTACGAGCAGTACTTC. Translating gives CSVRKAYEQYF.

The count of this clone is one. The V call is TRBV12-5, the J call TRBJ2-7, with 10 bases aligning to TRBD1. Trimming at V came to 5 bases and at J to 5 bases, leaving 6 bases not matched to a gene. Germline assignment: CDR1 LGHNT and CDR2 FRNRAP. The CDR3 loop spans 14 amino acids. The CDR3 DNA reads TGTGCTAGTGGTCACCGGGACAGGGGCCACGAGCAGTACTTC. This codes for CASGHRDRGHEQYF.